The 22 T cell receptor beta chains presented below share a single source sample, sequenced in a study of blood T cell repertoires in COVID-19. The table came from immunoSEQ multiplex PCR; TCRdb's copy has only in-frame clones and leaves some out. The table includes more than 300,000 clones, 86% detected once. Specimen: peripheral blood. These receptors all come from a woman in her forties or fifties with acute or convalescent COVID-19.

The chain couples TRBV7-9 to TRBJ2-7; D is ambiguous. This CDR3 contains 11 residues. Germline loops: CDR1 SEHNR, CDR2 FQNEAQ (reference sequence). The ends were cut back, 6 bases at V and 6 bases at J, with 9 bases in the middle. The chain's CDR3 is CASRNSIEQYF. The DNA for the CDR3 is TGTGCCAGCAGAAACAGCATCGAGCAGTACTTC.

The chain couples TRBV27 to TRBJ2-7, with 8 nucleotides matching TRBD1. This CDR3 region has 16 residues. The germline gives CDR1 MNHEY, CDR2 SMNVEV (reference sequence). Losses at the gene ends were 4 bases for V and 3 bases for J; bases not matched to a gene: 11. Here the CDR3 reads CASSSPGQGILYEQYF. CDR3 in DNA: TGTGCCAGCAGTTCCCCCGGACAGGGCATCCTCTACGAGCAGTACTTC.

CDR3 nucleotide sequence: TGTGCCAGCAGCCCCTGGGAAGCGGGAGGGAGCAATGAGCAGTTCTTC. Amino acids: CASSPWEAGGSNEQFF. This rearrangement joins TRBV4-2 to TRBJ2-1, with 10 nucleotides matching TRBD2. The CDR3 is 16 amino acids. From germline, CDR1 is LGHNA and CDR2 YNFKEQ. The V segment lost 4 bases and the J segment 6 bases; nucleotides outside the gene matches: 9.

CDR3 residues: CASTRDRGLDIQYF. For the CDR3, the DNA is TGTGCCAGTACCCGGGACAGGGGGCTGGACATTCAGTACTTC. The gene calls are TRBV19 and TRBJ2-4, with 12 nucleotides matching TRBD1. The junction had 6 bases not matched to a gene; V was cut back by 7 bases and J by 8 bases. CDR3 size: 14 residues. CDR1 and CDR2 from the germline V gene are LNHDA and SQIVND (reference sequence).

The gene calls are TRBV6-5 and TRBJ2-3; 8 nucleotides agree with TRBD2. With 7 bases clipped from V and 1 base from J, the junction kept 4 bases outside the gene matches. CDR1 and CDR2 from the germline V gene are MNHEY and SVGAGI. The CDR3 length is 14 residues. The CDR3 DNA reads TGTGCCAGCACCCGAGCGGGGGGCACAGATACGCAGTATTTT. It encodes CASTRAGGTDTQYF.

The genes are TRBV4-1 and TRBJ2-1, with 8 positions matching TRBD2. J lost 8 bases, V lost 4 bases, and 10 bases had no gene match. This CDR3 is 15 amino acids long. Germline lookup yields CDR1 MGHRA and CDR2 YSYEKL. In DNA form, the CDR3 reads TGCGCCAGCAGCCCGCAGGAGCGGGAGTTCGATGAGCAGTTCTTC. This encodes CASSPQEREFDEQFF.

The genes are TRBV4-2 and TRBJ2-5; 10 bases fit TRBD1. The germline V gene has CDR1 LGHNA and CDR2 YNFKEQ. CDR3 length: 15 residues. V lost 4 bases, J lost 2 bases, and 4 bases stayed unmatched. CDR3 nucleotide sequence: TGTGCCAGCAGCCCCCGGGACAGGGGTCAAGAGACCCAGTACTTC. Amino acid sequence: CASSPRDRGQETQYF.

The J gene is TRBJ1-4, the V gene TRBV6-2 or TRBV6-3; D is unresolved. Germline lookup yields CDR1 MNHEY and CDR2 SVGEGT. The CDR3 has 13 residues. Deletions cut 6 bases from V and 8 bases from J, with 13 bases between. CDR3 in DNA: TGTGCCAGCAGCCAGGCGGGAGACGAAAAACTGTTTTTT. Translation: CASSQAGDEKLFF.

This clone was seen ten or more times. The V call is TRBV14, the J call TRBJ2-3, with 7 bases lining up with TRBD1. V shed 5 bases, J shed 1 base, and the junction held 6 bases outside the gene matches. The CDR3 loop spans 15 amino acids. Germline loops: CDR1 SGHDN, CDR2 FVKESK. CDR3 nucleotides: TGTGCCAGCAGCTTGACAGGGCCCGGCACAGATACGCAGTATTTT. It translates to CASSLTGPGTDTQYF.

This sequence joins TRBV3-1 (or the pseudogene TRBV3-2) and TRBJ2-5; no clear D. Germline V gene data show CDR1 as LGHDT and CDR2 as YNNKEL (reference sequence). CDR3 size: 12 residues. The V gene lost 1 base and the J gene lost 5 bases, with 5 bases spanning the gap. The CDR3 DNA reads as TGTGCCAGCAGCCAAGTCAGGGAGACCCAGTACTTC. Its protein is CASSQVRETQYF.

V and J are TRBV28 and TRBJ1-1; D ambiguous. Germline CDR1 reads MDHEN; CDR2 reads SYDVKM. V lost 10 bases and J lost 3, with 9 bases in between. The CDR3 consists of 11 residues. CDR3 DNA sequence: TGTGCCACTAAGAGGGACACTGAAGCTTTCTTT. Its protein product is CATKRDTEAFF. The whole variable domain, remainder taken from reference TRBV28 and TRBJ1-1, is DVKVTQSSRYLVKRTGEKVFLECVQDMDHENMFWYRQDPGLGLRLIYFSYDVKMKEKGDIPEGYSVSREKKERFSLILESASTNQTSMYLCATKRDTEAFFGQGTRLTVV.

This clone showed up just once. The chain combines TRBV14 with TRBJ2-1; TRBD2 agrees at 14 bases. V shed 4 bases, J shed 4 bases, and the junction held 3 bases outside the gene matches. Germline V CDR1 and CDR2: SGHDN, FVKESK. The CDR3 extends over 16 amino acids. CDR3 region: CASSPRLAGGYNEQFF. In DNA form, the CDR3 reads TGTGCCAGCAGCCCTAGACTAGCGGGAGGGTACAATGAGCAGTTCTTC.

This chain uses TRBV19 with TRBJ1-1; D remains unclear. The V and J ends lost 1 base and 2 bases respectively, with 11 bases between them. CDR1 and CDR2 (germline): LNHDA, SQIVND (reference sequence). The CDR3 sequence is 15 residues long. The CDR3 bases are TGTGCCAGTAGTATAGTTGCAGGAACTAACACTGAAGCTTTCTTT. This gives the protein CASSIVAGTNTEAFF.

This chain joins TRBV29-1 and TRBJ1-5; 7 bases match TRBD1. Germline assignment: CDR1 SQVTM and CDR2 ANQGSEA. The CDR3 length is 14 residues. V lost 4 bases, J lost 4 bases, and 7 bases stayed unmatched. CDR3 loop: CSVGSDRENQPQHF. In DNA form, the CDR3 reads TGCAGCGTTGGCAGTGACAGGGAGAATCAGCCCCAGCATTTT.

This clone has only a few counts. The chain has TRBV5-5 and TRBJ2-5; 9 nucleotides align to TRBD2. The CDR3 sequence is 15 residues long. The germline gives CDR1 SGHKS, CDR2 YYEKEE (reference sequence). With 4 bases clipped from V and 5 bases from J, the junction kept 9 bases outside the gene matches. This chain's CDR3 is CASSPLSGSAETQYF. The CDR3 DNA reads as TGTGCCAGCAGCCCCCTTAGCGGGAGTGCGGAGACCCAGTACTTC.

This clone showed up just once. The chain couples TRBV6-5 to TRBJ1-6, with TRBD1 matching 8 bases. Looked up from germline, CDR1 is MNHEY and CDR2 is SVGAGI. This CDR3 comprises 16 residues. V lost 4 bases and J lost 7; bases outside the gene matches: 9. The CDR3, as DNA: TGTGCCAGCAGTTCATCAGGGGGCTATTGGAATTCACCCCTCCACTTT. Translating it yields CASSSSGGYWNSPLHF.

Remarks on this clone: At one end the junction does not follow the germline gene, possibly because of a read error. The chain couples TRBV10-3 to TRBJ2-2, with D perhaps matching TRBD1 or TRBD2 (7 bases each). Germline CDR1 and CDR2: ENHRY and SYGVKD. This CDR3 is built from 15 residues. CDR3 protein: CAIRESGGDTGELFF. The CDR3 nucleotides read TGTGCCATCAGAGAGTCAGGGGGGGACACCGGGGAGCTGTTTTTT.

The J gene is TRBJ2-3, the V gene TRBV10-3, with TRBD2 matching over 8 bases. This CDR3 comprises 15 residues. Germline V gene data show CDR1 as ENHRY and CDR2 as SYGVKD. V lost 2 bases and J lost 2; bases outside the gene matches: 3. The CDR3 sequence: CAISEGREVTDTQYF. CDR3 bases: TGTGCCATCAGTGAGGGGCGGGAGGTCACAGATACGCAGTATTTT.

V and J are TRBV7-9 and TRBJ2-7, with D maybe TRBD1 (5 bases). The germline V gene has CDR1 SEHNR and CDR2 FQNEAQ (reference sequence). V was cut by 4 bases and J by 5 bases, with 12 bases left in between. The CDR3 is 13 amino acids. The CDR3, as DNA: TGTGCCAGCAGCTATTGGACATCCCACGAGCAGTACTTC. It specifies CASSYWTSHEQYF. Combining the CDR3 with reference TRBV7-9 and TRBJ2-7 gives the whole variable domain DTGVSQNPRHKITKRGQNVTFRCDPISEHNRLYWYRQTLGQGPEFLTYFQNEAQLEKSRLLSDRFSAERPKGSFSTLEIQRTEQGDSAMYLCASSYWTSHEQYFGPGTRLTVT.

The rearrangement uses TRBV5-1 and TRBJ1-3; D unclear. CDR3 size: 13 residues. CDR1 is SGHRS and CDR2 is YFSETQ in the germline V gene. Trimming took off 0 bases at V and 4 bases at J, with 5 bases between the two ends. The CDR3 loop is CASSLGGGNTIYF. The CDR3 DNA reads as TGCGCCAGCAGCTTGGGAGGGGGAAACACCATATATTTT.

CDR3 region: CASRTSGSDNEQFF. CDR3 nucleotide sequence: TGTGCCAGCAGGACTAGCGGGAGTGACAATGAGCAGTTCTTC. The J gene is TRBJ2-1, the V gene TRBV7-2; TRBD2 agrees at 12 bases. Germline CDR1 SGHTA, CDR2 FQGNSA. With 6 bases clipped from V and 5 bases from J, the junction kept 2 bases outside the gene matches. The CDR3 has 14 residues.

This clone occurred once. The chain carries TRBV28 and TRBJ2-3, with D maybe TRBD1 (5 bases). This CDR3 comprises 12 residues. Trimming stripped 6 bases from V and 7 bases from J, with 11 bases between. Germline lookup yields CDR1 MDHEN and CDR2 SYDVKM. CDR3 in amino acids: CASRTAQNTQYF. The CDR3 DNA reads TGTGCCAGCAGGACAGCACAGAATACGCAGTATTTT. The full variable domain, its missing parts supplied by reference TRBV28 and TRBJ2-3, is DVKVTQSSRYLVKRTGEKVFLECVQDMDHENMFWYRQDPGLGLRLIYFSYDVKMKEKGDIPEGYSVSREKKERFSLILESASTNQTSMYLCASRTAQNTQYFGPGTRLTVL.